The 2 T cell receptor beta chains below come from one sample, sequenced in a study of blood T cell repertoires in COVID-19. Using immunoSEQ multiplex PCR, the repertoire was profiled, and TCRdb retains in-frame clones only, with some absent. The sample consists of approximately 440,000 clones, 90% of them appearing once. The specimen sequenced was PBMCs or T cells enriched from blood (not recorded which). These receptors all come from a man between 18 and 29 years old who had recovered from COVID-19.

For the CDR3, the DNA is TGCGCCAGCAGCTCCGCTTATACAGCCATCTATGGCTACACCTTC. Its translation is CASSSAYTAIYGYTF. The chain links TRBV5-1 to TRBJ1-2, with D unclear. V was shortened by 3 bases and J by 4 bases, with 16 bases between the two germline ends. Looked up from germline, CDR1 is SGHRS and CDR2 is YFSETQ. This CDR3 region has 15 residues.

The chain couples TRBV10-3 to TRBJ1-6; no clear D. V lost 4 bases and J lost 7, with 11 bases in between. The germline V gene encodes CDR1 ENHRY and CDR2 SYGVKD. The CDR3 runs to 14 residues. DNA for the CDR3: TGTGCCATCAGTGCTCCGTTGGGCAATTCACCCCTCCACTTT. Amino acid sequence: CAISAPLGNSPLHF.